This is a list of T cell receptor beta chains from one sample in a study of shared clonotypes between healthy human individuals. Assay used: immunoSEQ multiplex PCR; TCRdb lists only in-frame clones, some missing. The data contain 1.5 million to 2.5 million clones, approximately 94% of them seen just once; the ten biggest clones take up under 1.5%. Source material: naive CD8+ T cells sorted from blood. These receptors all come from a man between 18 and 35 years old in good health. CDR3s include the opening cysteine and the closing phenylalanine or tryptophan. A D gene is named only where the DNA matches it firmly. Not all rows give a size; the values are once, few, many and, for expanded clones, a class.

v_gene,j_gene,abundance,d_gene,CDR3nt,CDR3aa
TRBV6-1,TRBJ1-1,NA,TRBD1,TGTGCCAGCACGGACAGGGGATACACTGAAGCTTTCTTT,CASTDRGYTEAFF
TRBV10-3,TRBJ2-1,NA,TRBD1,TGTGCCATCAGGTCCGGGACAGGGGGCCGGAATGAGCAGTTCTTC,CAIRSGTGGRNEQFF
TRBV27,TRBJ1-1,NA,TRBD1,TGTGCCAGCAGTCCCGGACAGGGAGTAACTGAAGCTTTCTTT,CASSPGQGVTEAFF
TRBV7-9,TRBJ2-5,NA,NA,TGTGCCAGCAGCTACGTGGGAATAGGGCAAGAGACCCAGTACTTC,CASSYVGIGQETQYF
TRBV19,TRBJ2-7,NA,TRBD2,TGTGCCAGTAGTCTAGCGGGAGAGTACGAGCAGTACTTC,CASSLAGEYEQYF
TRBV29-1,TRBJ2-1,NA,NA,TGCAGCGTTGAAGTTTGGCGGGTAGCCTACAATGAGCAGTTCTTC,CSVEVWRVAYNEQFF
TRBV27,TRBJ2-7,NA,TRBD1,TGTGCCAGCTGTCATACAGGGGGTGAGCAGTACTTC,CASCHTGGEQYF
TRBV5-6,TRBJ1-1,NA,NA,TGTGCCAGCAGCTCTTCGTCAGGGTGGGATGGGAACACTGAAGCTTTCTTT,CASSSSSGWDGNTEAFF
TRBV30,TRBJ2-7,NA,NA,TGTGCCTGGAGTCAAGGTGCCTCCTACGAGCAGTACTTC,CAWSQGASYEQYF
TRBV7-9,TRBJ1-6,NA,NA,TGTGCCAGCAGCTCCGATGAAGTCATCGGGGGCCGGTCACCCCTCCACTTT,CASSSDEVIGGRSPLHF
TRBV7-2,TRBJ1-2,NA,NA,TGTGCCAGCAGCCCAGAGGCGGGTTTCCTCAACTATGGCTACACCTTC,CASSPEAGFLNYGYTF
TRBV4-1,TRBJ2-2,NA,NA,TGCGCCAGCAGCCAAGAATCGGGGGTCGGGGAGCTGTTTTTT,CASSQESGVGELFF
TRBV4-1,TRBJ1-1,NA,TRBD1,TGCGCCAGCAGCCAGTCGGGACAGTTGAACACTGAAGCTTTCTTT,CASSQSGQLNTEAFF
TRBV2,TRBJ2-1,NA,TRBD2,TGTGCCAGCAGGGAGCCGGGACTAGCGGGGGGGCTTGGCAATGAGCAGTTCTTC,CASREPGLAGGLGNEQFF
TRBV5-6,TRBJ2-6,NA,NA,TGTGCCAGCAGCTTTAATCAGGGTCCCCCTGGGGCCAACGTCCTGACTTTC,CASSFNQGPPGANVLTF
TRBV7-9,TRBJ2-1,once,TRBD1,TGTGCCAGCAGCTACGAGGGGGCCGGGTCCAATGAGCAGTTCTTC,CASSYEGAGSNEQFF
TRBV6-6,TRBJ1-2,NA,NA,TGTGCCAGCAGTTACGGGGGGGGCTATGGCTACACCTTC,CASSYGGGYGYTF
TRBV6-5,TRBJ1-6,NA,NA,TGTGCCAGCAGTTCCCCACTCTATAATTCACCCCTCCACTTT,CASSSPLYNSPLHF
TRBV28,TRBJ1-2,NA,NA,TGTGCCAGCAGTTTTCTTTCAGAGGGCTCCAACTATGGCTACACCTTC,CASSFLSEGSNYGYTF
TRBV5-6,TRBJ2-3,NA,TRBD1,TGTGCCAGCAGCTGGGGGACAGGAGGCACAGATACGCAGTATTTT,CASSWGTGGTDTQYF
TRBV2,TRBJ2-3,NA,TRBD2,TGTGCCAGCAGTGAATCGAAGACTAGCGGGAACACAGATACGCAGTATTTT,CASSESKTSGNTDTQYF
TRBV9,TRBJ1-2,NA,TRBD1,TGTGCCAGCAGCGCTACAGGGGGCTTTAACTATGGCTACACCTTC,CASSATGGFNYGYTF
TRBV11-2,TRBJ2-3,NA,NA,TGTGCCAGCAGCTTATATTTTCCAGATACGCAGTATTTT,CASSLYFPDTQYF
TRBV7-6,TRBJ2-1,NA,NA,TGTGCCAGCAGCCAGTGGGCACAGGAGGGGTACAATGAGCAGTTCTTC,CASSQWAQEGYNEQFF
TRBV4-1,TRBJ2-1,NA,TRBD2,TGCGCCAGCAGCCAAGCGGGGGGGCTTTACAATGAGCAGTTCTTC,CASSQAGGLYNEQFF
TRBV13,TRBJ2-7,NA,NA,TGTGCCAGCAGCTGGGGACCAGATAGTGGGCAGTACTTC,CASSWGPDSGQYF
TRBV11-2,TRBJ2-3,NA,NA,TGTGCCAGCAGCCAAACAGGGAGCCCAGATACGCAGTATTTT,CASSQTGSPDTQYF
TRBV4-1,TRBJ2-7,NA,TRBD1,TGCGCCAGCAGCCAAGACCCGCCCCGACAGGGGGCCTACGAGCAGTACTTC,CASSQDPPRQGAYEQYF
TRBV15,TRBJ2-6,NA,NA,TGTGCCACCAGCGCCGCCGGGGGGGCCAACGTCCTGACTTTC,CATSAAGGANVLTF
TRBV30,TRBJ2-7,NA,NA,TGTGCCTGGAGTCGTCCATATCGAGGTTACGAGCAGTACTTC,CAWSRPYRGYEQYF
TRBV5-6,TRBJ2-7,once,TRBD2,TGTGCCAGCAGCGCCGGACTAGCGGCCTACGAGCAGTACTTC,CASSAGLAAYEQYF
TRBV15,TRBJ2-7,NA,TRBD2,TGTGCCACCAGCGAGCAAACAGGAATAGCGGGAGGAGAGCAGTACTTC,CATSEQTGIAGGEQYF
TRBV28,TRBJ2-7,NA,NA,TGTGCCAGCAGTTCTCGGACAGATTCCTACGAGCAGTACTTC,CASSSRTDSYEQYF
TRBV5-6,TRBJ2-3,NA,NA,TGTGCCAGCAGCCCCGGGTATCCTGGTTATCGAGATACGCAGTATTTT,CASSPGYPGYRDTQYF
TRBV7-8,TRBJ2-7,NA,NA,TGTGCCAGCAGCTTAGCGTCGAGGGGTGCCTACGAGCAGTACTTC,CASSLASRGAYEQYF
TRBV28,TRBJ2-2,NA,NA,TGTGCCAGCAGTTTAGGTTACCGCTCCACCGGGGAGCTGTTTTTT,CASSLGYRSTGELFF
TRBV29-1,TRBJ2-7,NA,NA,TGCAGCGTTCCAGGGGAAACCTACGAGCAGTACTTC,CSVPGETYEQYF
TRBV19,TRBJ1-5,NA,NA,TGTGCCAGTAGTATAGACGCAGGCGAAGGCAATCAGCCCCAGCATTTT,CASSIDAGEGNQPQHF
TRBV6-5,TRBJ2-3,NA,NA,TGTGCCAGCAGTTACTCGATACTAGGGGACACAGATACGCAGTATTTT,CASSYSILGDTDTQYF
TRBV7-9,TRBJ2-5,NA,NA,TGTGCCAGCAGCTCTTCAGAAGGGCGAGGGGAGACCCAGTACTTC,CASSSSEGRGETQYF
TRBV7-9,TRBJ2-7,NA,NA,TGTGCCAGCAGCTCCTCCGGCCGTATGTACGAGCAGTACTTC,CASSSSGRMYEQYF
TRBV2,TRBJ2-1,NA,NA,TGTGCCAGCAGGTCTAGGTATGAGCAGTTCTTC,CASRSRYEQFF
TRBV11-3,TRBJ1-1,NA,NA,TGTGCCAGCAGCGATCCGGCGACGGCAGACACTGAAGCTTTCTTT,CASSDPATADTEAFF
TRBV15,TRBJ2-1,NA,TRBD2,TGTGCCACCCAGCTTGAGCGGGGGTACAATGAGCAGTTCTTC,CATQLERGYNEQFF
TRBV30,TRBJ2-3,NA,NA,TGTGCCTGGAGCCCGGGACCTATCACAGATACGCAGTATTTT,CAWSPGPITDTQYF
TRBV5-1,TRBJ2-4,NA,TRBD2,TGCGCCAGCAGCCTTAGCGGGACCGAAAACATTCAGTACTTC,CASSLSGTENIQYF
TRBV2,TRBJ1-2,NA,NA,TGTGCCAGCAGTGAAGGGATGGAAGGTCGCGACGGCTACACCTTC,CASSEGMEGRDGYTF